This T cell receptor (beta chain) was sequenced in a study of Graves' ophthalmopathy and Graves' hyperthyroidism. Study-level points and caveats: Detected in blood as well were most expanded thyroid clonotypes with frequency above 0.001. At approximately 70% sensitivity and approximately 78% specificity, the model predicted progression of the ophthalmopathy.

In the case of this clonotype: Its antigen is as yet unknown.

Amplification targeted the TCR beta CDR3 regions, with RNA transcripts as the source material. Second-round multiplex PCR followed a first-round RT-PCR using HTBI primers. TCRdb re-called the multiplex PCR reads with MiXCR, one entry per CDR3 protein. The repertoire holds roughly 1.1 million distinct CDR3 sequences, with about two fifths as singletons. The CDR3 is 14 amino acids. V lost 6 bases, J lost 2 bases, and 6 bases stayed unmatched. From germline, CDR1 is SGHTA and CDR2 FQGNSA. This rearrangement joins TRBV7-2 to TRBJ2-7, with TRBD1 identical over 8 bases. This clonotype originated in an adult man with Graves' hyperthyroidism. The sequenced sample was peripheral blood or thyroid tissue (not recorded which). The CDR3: CASSHADRAYEQYF. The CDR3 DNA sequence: TGTGCCAGCAGTCACGCGGACAGGGCCTACGAGCAGTACTTC. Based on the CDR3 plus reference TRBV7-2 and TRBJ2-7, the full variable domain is GAGVSQSPSNKVTEKGKDVELRCDPISGHTALYWYRQSLGQGLEFLIYFQGNSAPDKSGLPSDRFSAERTGGSVSTLTIQRTQQEDSAVYLCASSHADRAYEQYFGPGTRLTVT.